The next 19 T cell receptor beta chains were all read from a single sample in a study of post-analysis software for immune sequencing data. General study results and limits: Comparison of patients with controls showed four or five TRBV segments more frequent in patients, TRBV5-6, TRBV5-1 and TRBV20-1 among them.

Prepared TCR beta cDNA libraries contained unique molecular identifiers. TCRdb re-derived calls from the PCR reads in MiXCR, one entry per CDR3 protein. The table shows about 460,000 distinct CDR3 sequences, with around 40% occurring only once. Their specific antigens are unknown. Sequences were obtained from blood. These receptors were taken from a girl aged 10 to 17 with multiple sclerosis.

The chain combines TRBV6-1 with TRBJ2-7; TRBD1 matches at 7 bases. CDR1 and CDR2 from the germline V gene are MNHNS and SASEGT. CDR3 length equals 15 residues. The trim removed 5 bases at V and 1 base at J, leaving 8 bases unmatched. The CDR3 DNA sequence: TGTGCCAGCAGTCCAAATTGGGACAGTTCCTACGAGCAGTACTTC. Translating it yields CASSPNWDSSYEQYF.

The V and J genes are TRBV19 and TRBJ2-7, with D hard to call. From germline, CDR1 is LNHDA and CDR2 SQIVND (reference sequence). V lost 8 bases, J lost 3 bases, and 11 bases lay in between. The CDR3 sequence is 12 residues long. This CDR3 is CASANPSYEQYF. The DNA of the CDR3 is TGTGCCAGTGCGAACCCCAGCTACGAGCAGTACTTC.

This clonotype occurred a few times. The rearrangement uses TRBV6-5 and TRBJ2-1; possibly TRBD2 for D (6 bases). This CDR3 spans 13 amino acids. Germline V CDR1 and CDR2: MNHEY, SVGAGI. Between the trimmed V and J ends, which lost 4 bases and 7 bases, there was a span of 11 bases. CDR3 bases: TGTGCCAGCAGTTCCGGGACTCCTAATGAGCAGTTCTTC. It codes for CASSSGTPNEQFF.

This clonotype was counted only a few times. V and J are TRBV18 and TRBJ1-4; no firm D call. The V gene lost 3 bases and the J gene lost 3 bases, with 8 bases spanning the gap. The germline CDR1 and CDR2 sequences are KGHSH and LQKENI. The CDR3 consists of 14 residues. CDR3 coding DNA: TGTGCCAGCTCACCGGCCACTTCTAATGAAAAACTGTTTTTT. Its translation: CASSPATSNEKLFF.

The chain has TRBV7-2 and TRBJ2-1; the match to TRBD1 covers 7 bases. From germline, CDR1 is SGHTA and CDR2 FQGNSA. The V gene end was trimmed by 5 bases and the J gene end by 0 bases; junction bases not matched to a gene: 4. CDR3 length equals 15 residues. The CDR3 DNA is TGTGCCAGCAGCACAGGACAGGCCTCCTACAATGAGCAGTTCTTC. Amino acid sequence: CASSTGQASYNEQFF.

This clonotype showed up just once. The chain links TRBV2 to TRBJ2-7; D possibly uses TRBD1 or TRBD2 (5 bases each). The germline V gene encodes CDR1 SNHLY and CDR2 FYNNEI. The V end was cut by 4 bases, the J end by 0 bases, with 19 bases between. The CDR3 is made up of 17 amino acids. The CDR3 region has the DNA TGTGCCAGCAGTGGCCCCTTTCGGGACCGCGTCTCCTACGAGCAGTACTTC. Encoded protein: CASSGPFRDRVSYEQYF.

This chain links TRBV4-3 with TRBJ2-2, with TRBD2 matching over 7 bases. The trim removed 4 bases at V and 3 bases at J, leaving 5 bases unmatched. This CDR3 is 15 amino acids long. Germline CDR1 reads LGHNA; CDR2 reads YSLEER. The CDR3 nucleotides are TGCGCCAGCAGCCTCGGGCGGGAGTACACCGGGGAGCTGTTTTTT. It specifies CASSLGREYTGELFF.

The sample holds one count of this clonotype. CDR3 residues: CAWSADRTYGYTF. In DNA, the CDR3 is TGTGCCTGGAGTGCCGACAGGACCTATGGCTACACCTTC. The chain couples TRBV30 to TRBJ1-2; the D gene is possibly TRBD1 (6 bases). The germline V and J ends were trimmed by 1 base and 4 bases, with 10 bases remaining between them. CDR1 and CDR2 from the germline V gene are GTSNPN and SVGIG (reference sequence). The CDR3 sequence is 13 residues long. Full variable domain (missing parts from reference TRBV30 and TRBJ1-2): SQTIHQWPATLVQPVGSPLSLECTVEGTSNPNLYWYRQAAGRGLQLLFYSVGIGQISSEVPQNLSASRPQDRQFILSSKKLLLSDSGFYLCAWSADRTYGYTFGSGTRLTVV.

The V call is TRBV20-1, the J call TRBJ2-1, with 10 bases identical to TRBD1. V was pared by 5 bases and J by 10 bases, with 8 bases of the junction left unmatched. The CDR3 is 13 residues long. Germline V lookup: CDR1 DFQATT, CDR2 SNEGSKA (reference sequence). CDR3 DNA sequence: TGCAGTGCTTCCCGGGACAGGGGATCCGAGCAGTTCTTC. Protein sequence: CSASRDRGSEQFF.

The J gene is TRBJ2-7, the V gene TRBV20-1; possible D gene TRBD1, 5 bases. This CDR3 spans 19 amino acids. V lost 0 bases and J 0 bases, leaving 24 bases between the germline ends. Germline values: CDR1 DFQATT, CDR2 SNEGSKA (reference sequence). CDR3 residues: CSARDPLTPKAGHSYEQYF. CDR3 bases: TGCAGTGCTAGAGACCCGTTAACCCCCAAAGCAGGGCACTCCTACGAGCAGTACTTC.

This clonotype occurred a few times. Here the CDR3 reads CSAPPVAGAGWEQFF. The CDR3 DNA is TGCAGTGCCCCTCCTGTCGCAGGGGCTGGATGGGAGCAGTTCTTC. This chain uses TRBV20-1 with TRBJ2-1; D is possibly TRBD1 (6 bases). V was clipped by 6 bases and J by 10 bases, with 25 bases between them. The CDR3 is made up of 15 amino acids. In germline, CDR1 is DFQATT, CDR2 SNEGSKA (reference sequence).

This chain connects TRBV27 to TRBJ1-1; tentatively, D is TRBD1 (5 bases). The CDR3 extends over 15 amino acids. From germline, CDR1 is MNHEY and CDR2 SMNVEV (reference sequence). The V end was cut by 0 bases, the J end by 4 bases, with 12 bases between. In DNA form, the CDR3 reads TGTGCCAGCAGTTTATCAAAGGGACTAGGCACTGAAGCTTTCTTT. Protein: CASSLSKGLGTEAFF.

This clonotype was detected a few times. The V and J genes are TRBV14 and TRBJ2-5; tentatively, D is TRBD1 (5 bases). V was pared by 0 bases and J by 4 bases, with 6 bases between. Germline V gene lookup returns CDR1 SGHDN and CDR2 FVKESK. The CDR3 spans 13 residues. The DNA for the CDR3 is TGTGCCAGCAGCCAAGAAGGGGTAGAGACCCAGTACTTC. This translates into CASSQEGVETQYF.

This chain uses TRBV3-1 with TRBJ2-1; D not resolved. V was shortened by 0 bases and J by 8 bases, with 8 bases between the two germline ends. Germline CDR1 LGHDT, CDR2 YNNKEL (reference sequence). This CDR3 has 13 amino acids. CDR3 DNA sequence: TGTGCCAGCAGCCAAGAAACAGTCGATGAGCAGTTCTTC. This sequence encodes CASSQETVDEQFF.

This chain links TRBV20-1 with TRBJ2-6; the D gene is possibly TRBD2 (5 bases). V was trimmed by 3 bases and J by 0 bases, leaving 9 bases between them. Germline lookup yields CDR1 DFQATT and CDR2 SNEGSKA (reference sequence). The CDR3 extends over 15 amino acids. CDR3 region: CSASGVSSGANVLTF. As DNA, the CDR3 is TGCAGTGCTAGCGGGGTATCCTCTGGGGCCAACGTCCTGACTTTC.

There are a few counts of this clonotype. The J gene is TRBJ1-2, the V gene TRBV12-3 or TRBV12-4, with a weak D call TRBD1 (5 bases). The V gene lost 4 bases and the J gene lost 4 bases, with 13 bases spanning the gap. The CDR3 is made up of 14 amino acids. The CDR3 coding sequence is TGTGCCAGCAGTTCCCTCCAGGGCGTCTATGGCTACACCTTC. Translated, it gives CASSSLQGVYGYTF.

V is TRBV12-3 or TRBV12-4 and J is TRBJ1-6; TRBD1 matches at 7 bases. Trimming took 7 bases from V and 9 from J; bases not matched to a gene: 12. The CDR3 has 15 residues. CDR3: CASTGDRAQFSPLHF. The CDR3, as DNA: TGTGCCAGCACCGGAGACAGGGCGCAATTTTCACCCCTCCACTTT.

The J gene is TRBJ2-3, the V gene TRBV6-5, with a possible D match to TRBD1 (5 bases). The CDR3 has 13 residues. Trimming took off 4 bases at V and 5 bases at J, with 10 bases between the two ends. CDR1 and CDR2 (germline): MNHEY, SVGAGI. CDR3 in amino acids: CASSLGREDTQYF. The CDR3 DNA reads as TGTGCCAGCAGTTTGGGCAGGGAAGATACGCAGTATTTT.

This clonotype was seen a handful of times. The chain combines TRBV2 with TRBJ2-3; D gene uncertain. The V end was cut by 1 base, the J end by 4 bases, with 6 bases between. The CDR3 is 13 amino acids. In germline, CDR1 is SNHLY, CDR2 FYNNEI. The CDR3 loop is CASSEEAADTQYF. CDR3 sequence (DNA): TGTGCCAGCAGTGAAGAGGCGGCAGATACGCAGTATTTT.